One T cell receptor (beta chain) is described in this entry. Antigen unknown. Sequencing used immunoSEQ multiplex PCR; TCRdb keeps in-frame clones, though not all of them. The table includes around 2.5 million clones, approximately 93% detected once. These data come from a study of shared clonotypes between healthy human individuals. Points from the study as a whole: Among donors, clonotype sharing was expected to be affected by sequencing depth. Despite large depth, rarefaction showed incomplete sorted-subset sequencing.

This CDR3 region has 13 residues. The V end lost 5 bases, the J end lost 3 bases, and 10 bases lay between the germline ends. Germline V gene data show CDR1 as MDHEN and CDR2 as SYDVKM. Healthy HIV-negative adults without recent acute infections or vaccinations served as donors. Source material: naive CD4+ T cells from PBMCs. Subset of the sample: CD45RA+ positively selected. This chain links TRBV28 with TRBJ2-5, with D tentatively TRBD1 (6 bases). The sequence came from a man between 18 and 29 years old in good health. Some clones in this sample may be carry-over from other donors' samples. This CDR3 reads CASSDYREETQYF. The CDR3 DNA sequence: TGTGCCAGCAGTGACTACAGGGAAGAGACCCAGTACTTC.